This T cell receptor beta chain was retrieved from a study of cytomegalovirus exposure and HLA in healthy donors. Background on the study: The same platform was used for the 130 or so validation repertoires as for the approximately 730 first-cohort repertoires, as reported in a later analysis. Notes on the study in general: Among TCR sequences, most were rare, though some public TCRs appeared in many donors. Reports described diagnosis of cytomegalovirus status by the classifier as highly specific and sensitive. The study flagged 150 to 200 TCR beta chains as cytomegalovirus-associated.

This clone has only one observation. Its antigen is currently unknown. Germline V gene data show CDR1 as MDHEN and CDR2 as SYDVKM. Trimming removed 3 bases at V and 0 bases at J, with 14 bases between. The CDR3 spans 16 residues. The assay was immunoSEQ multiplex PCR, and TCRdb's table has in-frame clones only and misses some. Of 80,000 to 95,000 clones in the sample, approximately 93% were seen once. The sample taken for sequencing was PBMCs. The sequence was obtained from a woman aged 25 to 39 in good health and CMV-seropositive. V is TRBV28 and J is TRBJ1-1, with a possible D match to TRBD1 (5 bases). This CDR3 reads CASSLTDLVMNTEAFF. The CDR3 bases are TGTGCCAGCAGTTTGACAGACTTGGTTATGAACACTGAAGCTTTCTTT.